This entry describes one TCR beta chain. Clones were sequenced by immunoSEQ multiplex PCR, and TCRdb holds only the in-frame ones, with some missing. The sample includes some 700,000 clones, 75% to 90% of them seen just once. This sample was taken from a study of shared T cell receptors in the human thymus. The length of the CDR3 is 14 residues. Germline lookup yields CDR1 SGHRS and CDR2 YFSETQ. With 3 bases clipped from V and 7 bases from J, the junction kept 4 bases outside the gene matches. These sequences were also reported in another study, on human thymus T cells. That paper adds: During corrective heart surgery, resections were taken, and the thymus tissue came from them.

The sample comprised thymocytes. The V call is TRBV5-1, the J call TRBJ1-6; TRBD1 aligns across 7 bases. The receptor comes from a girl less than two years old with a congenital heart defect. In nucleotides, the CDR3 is TGCGCCAGCAGCTGGGAGGACAGGAATTCACCCCTCCACTTT. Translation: CASSWEDRNSPLHF.